A single T cell receptor beta chain is shown here with its context. Authors' data handling: Amplifying reference gene primers gave estimates of nucleated cell counts. Measured with immunoSEQ multiplex PCR; TCRdb has only the in-frame clones, and not every one. The V and J calls and the clone size are those of that table, but D and trimming were determined from the DNA. The sample yields some 42,000 clones, roughly 80% seen once. This record belongs to a study of blood T cell repertoires in COVID-19. At the level of the study: Both acute and convalescent COVID-19 samples were obtained from the United States, Italy and Spain. T cells, B-cell-depleted T cells, or PBMCs provided the cDNA or gDNA that served as material.

There are 15 residues in the CDR3. The germline CDR1 and CDR2 sequences are SGHVS and FQNEAQ. Trimming removed 0 bases from V and 7 bases from J, with 12 bases in between. Sequenced: peripheral blood. The source of this sequence is a man aged 50-60 years with active COVID-19. This chain links TRBV7-8 with TRBJ1-4; D might be TRBD1 (5 bases). The CDR3 protein is CASSLAFQGSEKLFF. The CDR3 DNA reads as TGTGCCAGCAGCTTAGCATTCCAGGGTAGTGAAAAACTGTTTTTT.